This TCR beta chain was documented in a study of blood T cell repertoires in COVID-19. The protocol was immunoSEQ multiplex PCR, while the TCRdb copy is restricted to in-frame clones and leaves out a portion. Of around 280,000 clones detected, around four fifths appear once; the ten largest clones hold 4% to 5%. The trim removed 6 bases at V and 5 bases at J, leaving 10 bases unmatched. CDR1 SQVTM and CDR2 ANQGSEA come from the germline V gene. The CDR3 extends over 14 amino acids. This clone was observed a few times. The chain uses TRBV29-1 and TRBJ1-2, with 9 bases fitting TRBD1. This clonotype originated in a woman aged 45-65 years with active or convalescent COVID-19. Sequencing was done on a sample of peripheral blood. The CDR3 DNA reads TGCAGCGTAGATACAGGGGGCGCGGGTTATGGCTACACCTTC. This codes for CSVDTGGAGYGYTF.